What follows are 4 T cell receptor beta chains derived from one specimen sequenced in a study of blood T cell repertoires in COVID-19. Repertoires were generated with immunoSEQ multiplex PCR, while TCRdb's copy carries only in-frame clones and drops some. The data contain 360,000 or so clones, less than 90% of them singletons. Sequencing input: PBMCs or T cells enriched from blood (not recorded which). Every receptor here comes from a woman in her 50s who had recovered from COVID-19.

The CDR3: CASSTRKEMNTEAFF. CDR3 nucleotide sequence: TGTGCCAGCAGCACGCGCAAGGAGATGAACACTGAAGCTTTCTTT. V is TRBV5-4 and J is TRBJ1-1; D ambiguous. V lost 4 bases and J 0 bases, leaving 13 bases between the germline ends. Germline V gives CDR1 SGHNT, CDR2 YYREEE (reference sequence). The CDR3 runs 15 residues.

The V call is TRBV29-1, the J call TRBJ1-2; weak D call: TRBD1 (5 bases). Trimming stripped 6 bases from V and 0 bases from J, with 17 bases between. This CDR3 region has 15 residues. Per the germline V gene, CDR1 is SQVTM and CDR2 is ANQGSEA. As DNA, the CDR3 is TGCAGCGTAAGGGAGGGACTAATAGCTAACTATGGCTACACCTTC. As protein: CSVREGLIANYGYTF.

The rearrangement joins TRBV19 to TRBJ1-1, with D uncertain. Trimming stripped 5 bases from V and 1 base from J, with 8 bases between. CDR1 and CDR2 (germline): LNHDA, SQIVND (reference sequence). This CDR3 has 13 residues. The CDR3 protein is CASSYSQNTEAFF. The CDR3 DNA is TGTGCCAGTAGTTATAGCCAGAACACTGAAGCTTTCTTT.

The genes are TRBV6-1 and TRBJ1-5, with D unresolved. Trimming stripped 2 bases from V and 3 bases from J, with 14 bases between. In germline, CDR1 is MNHNS, CDR2 SASEGT. The CDR3 extends over 16 amino acids. CDR3 in DNA: TGTGCCAGCAGTGAACAGTGGCAGGTTTACAATCAGCCCCAGCATTTT. This gives the protein CASSEQWQVYNQPQHF.